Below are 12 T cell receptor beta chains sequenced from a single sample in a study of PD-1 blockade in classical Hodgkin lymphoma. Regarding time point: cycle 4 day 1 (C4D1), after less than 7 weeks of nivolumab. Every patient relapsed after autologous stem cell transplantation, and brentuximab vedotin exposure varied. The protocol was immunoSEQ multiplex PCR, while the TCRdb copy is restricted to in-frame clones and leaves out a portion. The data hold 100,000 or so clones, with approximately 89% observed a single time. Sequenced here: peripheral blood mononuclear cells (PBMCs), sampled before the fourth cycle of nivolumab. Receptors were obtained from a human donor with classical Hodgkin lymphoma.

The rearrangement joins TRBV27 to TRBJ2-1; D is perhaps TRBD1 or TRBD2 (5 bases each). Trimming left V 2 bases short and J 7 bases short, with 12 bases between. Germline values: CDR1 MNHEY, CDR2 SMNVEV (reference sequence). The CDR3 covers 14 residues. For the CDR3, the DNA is TGTGCCAGCAGTTTAGCGGCAGGGAGTAATGAGCAGTTCTTC. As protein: CASSLAAGSNEQFF.

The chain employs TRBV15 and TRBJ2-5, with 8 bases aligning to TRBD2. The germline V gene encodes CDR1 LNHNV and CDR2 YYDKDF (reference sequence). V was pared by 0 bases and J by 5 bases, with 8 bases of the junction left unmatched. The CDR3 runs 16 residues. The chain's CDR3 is CATSRDPAGAGETQYF. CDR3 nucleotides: TGTGCCACCAGCAGAGACCCAGCGGGAGCGGGGGAGACCCAGTACTTC.

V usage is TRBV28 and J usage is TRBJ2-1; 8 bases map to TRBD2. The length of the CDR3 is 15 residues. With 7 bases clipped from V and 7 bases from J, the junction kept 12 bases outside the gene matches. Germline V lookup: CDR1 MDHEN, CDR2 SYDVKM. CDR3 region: CASTHTGLGGNEQFF. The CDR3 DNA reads TGTGCCAGCACCCATACGGGACTAGGGGGGAATGAGCAGTTCTTC.

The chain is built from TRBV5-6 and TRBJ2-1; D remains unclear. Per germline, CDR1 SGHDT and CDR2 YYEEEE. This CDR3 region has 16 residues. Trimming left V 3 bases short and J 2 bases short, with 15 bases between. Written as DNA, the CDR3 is TGTGCCAGCAGCTCAAGTCGAGCCCGCGCCTACAATGAGCAGTTCTTC. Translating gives CASSSSRARAYNEQFF.

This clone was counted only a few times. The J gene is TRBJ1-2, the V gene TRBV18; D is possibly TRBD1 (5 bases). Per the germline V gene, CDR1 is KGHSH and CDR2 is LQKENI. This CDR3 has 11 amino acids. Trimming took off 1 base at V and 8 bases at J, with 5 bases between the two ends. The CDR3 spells CASSPRDGYTF. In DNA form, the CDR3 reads TGTGCCAGCTCACCACGGGACGGCTACACCTTC.

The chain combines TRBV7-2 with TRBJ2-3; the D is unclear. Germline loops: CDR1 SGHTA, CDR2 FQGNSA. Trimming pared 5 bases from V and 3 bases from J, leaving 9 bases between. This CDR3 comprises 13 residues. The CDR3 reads CASSRVGTDTQYF. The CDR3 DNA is TGTGCCAGCAGCCGGGTTGGGACAGATACGCAGTATTTT.

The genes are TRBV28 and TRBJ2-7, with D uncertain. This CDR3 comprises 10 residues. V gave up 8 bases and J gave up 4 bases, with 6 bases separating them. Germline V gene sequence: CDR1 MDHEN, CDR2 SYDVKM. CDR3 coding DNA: TGTGCCAGCGGACCGTACGAGCAGTACTTC. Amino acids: CASGPYEQYF.

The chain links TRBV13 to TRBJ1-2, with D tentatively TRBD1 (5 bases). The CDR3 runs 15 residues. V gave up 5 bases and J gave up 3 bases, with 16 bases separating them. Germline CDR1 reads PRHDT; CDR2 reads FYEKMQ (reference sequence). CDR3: CASSHSGGDDYGYTF. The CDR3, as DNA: TGTGCCAGCAGCCATAGCGGGGGTGACGACTATGGCTACACCTTC.

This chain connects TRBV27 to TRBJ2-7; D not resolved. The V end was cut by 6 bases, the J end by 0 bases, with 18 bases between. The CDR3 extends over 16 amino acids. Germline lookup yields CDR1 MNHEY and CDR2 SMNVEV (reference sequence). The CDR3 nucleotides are TGTGCCAGCAGCTCCCTGACAACTGCGAGCTCCTACGAGCAGTACTTC. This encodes CASSSLTTASSYEQYF.

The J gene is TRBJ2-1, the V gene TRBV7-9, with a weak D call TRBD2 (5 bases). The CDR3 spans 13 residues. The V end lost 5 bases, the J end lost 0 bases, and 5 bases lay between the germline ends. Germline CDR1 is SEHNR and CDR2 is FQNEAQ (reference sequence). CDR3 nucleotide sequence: TGTGCCAGCAGCGGGAGCTCCTACAATGAGCAGTTCTTC. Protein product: CASSGSSYNEQFF.

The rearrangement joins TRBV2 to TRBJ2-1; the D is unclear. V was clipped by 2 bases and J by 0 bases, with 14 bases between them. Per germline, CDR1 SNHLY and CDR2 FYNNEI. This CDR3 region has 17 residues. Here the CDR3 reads CASSETPIRSSYNEQFF. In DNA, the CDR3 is TGTGCCAGCAGTGAAACCCCAATTAGAAGCTCCTACAATGAGCAGTTCTTC.

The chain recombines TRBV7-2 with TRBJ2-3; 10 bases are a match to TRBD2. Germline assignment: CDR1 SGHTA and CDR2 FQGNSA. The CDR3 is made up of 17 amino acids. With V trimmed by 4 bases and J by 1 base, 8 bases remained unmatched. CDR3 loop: CASSSSLLAGRTDTQYF. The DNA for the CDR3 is TGTGCCAGCAGCTCAAGTTTACTAGCGGGACGCACAGATACGCAGTATTTT. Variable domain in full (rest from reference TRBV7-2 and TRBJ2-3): GAGVSQSPSNKVTEKGKDVELRCDPISGHTALYWYRQSLGQGLEFLIYFQGNSAPDKSGLPSDRFSAERTGGSVSTLTIQRTQQEDSAVYLCASSSSLLAGRTDTQYFGPGTRLTVL.